This T cell receptor beta chain was found in a study of blood T cells in healthy people across ages. About the research overall: Every two T cells gave about one barcoded beta molecule via template switching. The study, taken as a whole, reports: Naive T cell percentage strongly correlated with TCR beta diversity. It was not known whether donors were CMV positive (a possible confounder of expanded clonotype changes).

A sample-barcoded 5' primer and a J-beta primer mix were used in a second PCR of roughly 7 to 11 cycles. Each cDNA molecule was tagged by a template-switch adaptor with 12 random nucleotides. TCRdb re-called the 5' RACE reads through MiXCR, storing one row per CDR3 protein. This table holds 720,000 or so distinct CDR3 sequences, roughly 43% found once. The CDR3 consists of 15 residues. The germline V gene encodes CDR1 ENHRY and CDR2 SYGVKD. The V segment lost 6 bases and the J segment 1 base; nucleotides outside the gene matches: 5. Comments on this clonotype: No antigen is known for it.

Sequenced: blood. The V gene is TRBV10-3, the J gene TRBJ2-3; TRBD2 matches 9 bases. The sequence came from a man older than 75 in good health. The CDR3, as DNA: TGTGCCATCAGCGCGGGGGGGCCAGGCACAGATACGCAGTATTTT. It is translated as CAISAGGPGTDTQYF.